This T cell receptor (beta chain) was found in a study of beta chain features in type 1 diabetes. Turning to the study itself: Comparable age, gender and cell yields were observed in patients relative to healthy donors. Study observations and caveats: In every one of the four CD4+ subsets, TCRB CDR3s were moderately but significantly shorter in Type 1 diabetes patients. Highly expressing activated T cells could be over-counted with a cDNA template.

All of the isolated RNA was reverse transcribed, so expressed TCRB transcripts were sequenced. Here immunoSEQ multiplex PCR was the method, and the copy in TCRdb shows in-frame clones only, minus some. The table has about 14,000 clones, approximately 64% seen once; the top ten hold around 0.55%. Averaging approximately 0.11 L, one heparinised blood draw came from each individual donor. As to this clone: Its antigen is still unknown.

The CDR3 length is 11 residues. V shed 7 bases and J shed 8 bases, with 12 bases lying between them. Looked up from germline, CDR1 is SQVTM and CDR2 is ANQGSEA. The rearrangement links TRBV29-1 to TRBJ2-1; D is unclear. The sample comprised stem cell memory CD4+ T cells from blood. This sequence was found in a woman under 30 with type 1 diabetes. CDR3 sequence: CSALLRDEQFF. As DNA, the CDR3 is TGCAGCGCCTTACTCCGGGATGAGCAGTTCTTC.